This TCR beta chain came from a study of blood T cell repertoires in COVID-19. As for the study in general: COVID-19 samples collected from the United States, Italy and Spain covered acute and convalescent phases.

Study processing details: Using reference gene primer amplification, nucleated cell counts were estimated. Libraries were prepared by immunoSEQ multiplex PCR; TCRdb keeps only in-frame clonotypes and omits some of them. That table is the source of V, J and clone size, and D and trimming were worked out from the DNA. The sample yields roughly 230,000 clones, about 85% seen once. This CDR3 region has 14 residues. The V gene's germline CDR1 is LGHDT and CDR2 YNNKEL (reference sequence). The ends lost 4 bases at V and 4 bases at J; junction bases unmatched: 4. This receptor was taken from a man aged 40-49 years with acute or convalescent COVID-19. V usage is TRBV3-1 (or the pseudogene TRBV3-2) and J usage is TRBJ2-1; TRBD1 agrees at 7 bases. Material: peripheral blood. The chain's CDR3 is CASSPGQIYNEQFF. DNA of the CDR3: TGTGCCAGCAGCCCGGGACAGATATACAATGAGCAGTTCTTC.